Described below is a single TCR beta chain sequence and its context. Its antigen is undetermined. This record belongs to a study of CD8 T cells in ankylosing spondylitis. Study-level results: There was a TCR beta motif, made of 7 or 8 highly homologous variants, that appeared characteristic of ankylosing spondylitis blood. Reports of some motif variants in reactive arthritis synovial fluid and blood predate this one.

TCRdb recomputed calls from the 5' RACE reads with MiXCR, one row per CDR3 protein. Found here are about 800,000 distinct CDR3 sequences, over 9.5% of them singletons; the top ten hold under 0.6%. Germline lookup yields CDR1 ENHRY and CDR2 SYGVKD. V gave up 5 bases and J gave up 4 bases; unmatched junction bases: 13. The CDR3 sequence is 16 residues long. The receptor's source is a male donor with ankylosing spondylitis. The sample comprised blood, either unsorted or a sorted T cell fraction (not recorded which). This chain joins TRBV10-3 and TRBJ2-7; 8 nucleotides line up with TRBD1. CDR3 region: CAISQESGGLGYEQYF. As DNA, the CDR3 is TGTGCCATCAGTCAGGAATCAGGGGGCTTAGGGTACGAGCAGTACTTC.